The entry below gives a single TCR beta chain sequence along with its context. Antigen specificity is unknown. From germline, CDR1 is MNHNS and CDR2 SASEGT. V lost 4 bases and J 7 bases, leaving 11 bases between the germline ends. CDR3 length: 13 amino acids. This sample is part of a study of cytomegalovirus exposure and HLA in healthy donors. Donors sampled were nominally healthy, though unrecorded immune exposures were likely. Overall study results and limits: Cytomegalovirus association was assigned to some 160 TCR beta chains. Relative to equally common others, HLA-associated TCR beta chains showed greater clonal expansion in a later analysis. Most TCR sequences showed up rarely, but some public TCRs showed up in many donors.

The PCR employed 60 Vbeta primers together with 13 Jbeta primers. The table came from immunoSEQ multiplex PCR; TCRdb's copy has only in-frame clones and leaves some out. The sample has about 140,000 clones, 60% to 80% seen once. The rearrangement joins TRBV6-1 to TRBJ1-5; a possible D gene is TRBD1 (6 bases). Specimen: PBMCs. The clonotype originates from a woman aged 25 to 45 in good health and CMV-seronegative. This CDR3 is CASSVQGHQPQHF. For the CDR3, the DNA is TGTGCCAGCAGTGTACAGGGACACCAGCCCCAGCATTTT.